The next 24 T cell receptor beta chains were all read from a single sample in a study of T cell responses to AZD1222 COVID-19 vaccine. The repertoire was sequenced with immunoSEQ multiplex PCR; TCRdb's copy has only in-frame clones and lacks some. The sample yields about 97,000 clones, 80% to 90% seen once. This material consisted of peripheral blood, taken 28 days after the second AZD1222 dose. The receptors originated from an adult who received the AZD1222 COVID-19 vaccine.

This clone was found once. The chain has TRBV30 and TRBJ2-1; D gene unclear. The CDR3 totals 16 residues. The germline gives CDR1 GTSNPN, CDR2 SVGIG (reference sequence). Trimming took 0 bases from V and 3 from J, leaving 15 bases between them. CDR3 sequence: CAWSVLSADRYNEQFF. In DNA, the CDR3 is TGTGCCTGGAGTGTACTTTCGGCGGACCGCTACAATGAGCAGTTCTTC.

The chain combines TRBV28 with TRBJ2-5; 15 bases map to TRBD2. This CDR3 region has 18 residues. The germline CDR1 and CDR2 sequences are MDHEN and SYDVKM. The trim removed 5 bases at V and 3 bases at J, leaving 10 bases unmatched. CDR3 DNA sequence: TGTGCCAGCAGTCTTACCATTGGACTAGCGGGAGGGAAAGAGACCCAGTACTTC. Translated, it gives CASSLTIGLAGGKETQYF.

J is TRBJ1-5 and V is TRBV24-1; D ambiguous. Looked up from germline, CDR1 is KGHDR and CDR2 is SFDVKD. The CDR3 has 12 residues. V dropped 3 bases and J dropped 9 bases, with 8 bases sitting between them. This chain's CDR3 is CATSDAPGPQHF. The CDR3 DNA reads TGTGCCACCAGTGATGCGCCGGGGCCCCAGCATTTT.

In its sample, this clone was seen a few times. J is TRBJ2-7 and V is TRBV6-1; TRBD1 might be the D (6 bases). V was clipped by 2 bases and J by 0 bases, with 11 bases between them. This CDR3 comprises 15 residues. Germline CDR1 MNHNS, CDR2 SASEGT. CDR3 protein: CASSEFRTASYEQYF. The CDR3 region has the DNA TGTGCCAGCAGTGAATTTAGGACAGCCTCCTACGAGCAGTACTTC.

The rearrangement links TRBV19 to TRBJ2-7; weak D call: TRBD1 (7 bases). Germline CDR1 LNHDA, CDR2 SQIVND (reference sequence). The length of the CDR3 is 12 residues. Trimming removed 9 bases from V and 4 bases from J, with 13 bases in between. CDR3 residues: CASRRGPYEQYF. The CDR3 nucleotides are TGTGCCAGCCGGAGGGGGCCTTACGAGCAGTACTTC. Looking up the rest from reference TRBV19 and TRBJ2-7 gives the full variable domain: DGGITQSPKYLFRKEGQNVTLSCEQNLNHDAMYWYRQDPGQGLRLIYYSQIVNDFQKGDIAEGYSVSREKKESFPLTVTSAQKNPTAFYLCASRRGPYEQYFGPGTRLTVT.

The V and J genes are TRBV7-2 and TRBJ1-2; D unclear. V was shortened by 1 base and J by 8 bases, with 14 bases between the two germline ends. Germline CDR1 reads SGHTA; CDR2 reads FQGNSA. The CDR3 is 14 amino acids. The CDR3, as DNA: TGTGCCAGCAGCTTAGGGCCTCTTGGATCGGGCTACACCTTC. As protein: CASSLGPLGSGYTF. The whole variable domain, filled in from reference TRBV7-2 and TRBJ1-2, reads GAGVSQSPSNKVTEKGKDVELRCDPISGHTALYWYRQSLGQGLEFLIYFQGNSAPDKSGLPSDRFSAERTGGSVSTLTIQRTQQEDSAVYLCASSLGPLGSGYTFGSGTRLTVV.

This chain uses TRBV29-1 with TRBJ2-1; 7 positions agree with TRBD2. The CDR3 covers 14 residues. Unmatched junction bases numbered 6, after V lost 0 bases and J lost 7 bases. The germline CDR1 and CDR2 sequences are SQVTM and ANQGSEA. The CDR3 sequence is CSVEDPAGYNEQFF. CDR3 nucleotide sequence: TGCAGCGTTGAAGATCCAGCGGGGTATAATGAGCAGTTCTTC.

The V gene is TRBV27, the J gene TRBJ2-3, with D maybe TRBD2 (6 bases). The CDR3 contains 17 residues. Germline V lookup: CDR1 MNHEY, CDR2 SMNVEV (reference sequence). Trimming removed 6 bases at V and 0 bases at J, with 19 bases between. Here the CDR3 reads CASRRGRGAGSTDTQYF. The DNA for the CDR3 is TGTGCCAGCAGACGCGGGCGGGGAGCGGGTAGCACAGATACGCAGTATTTT.

The J gene is TRBJ2-2, the V gene TRBV4-1; 9 nucleotides align to TRBD2. The CDR3 has 20 amino acids. Germline V CDR1 and CDR2: MGHRA, YSYEKL. The V and J ends lost 1 base and 0 bases, in that order; junction bases with no gene match: 12. For the CDR3, the DNA is TGCGCCAGCAGCCAAGTCGGCTGGGGCGGGGGGGCGTCGAACACCGGGGAGCTGTTTTTT. It specifies CASSQVGWGGGASNTGELFF.

The rearrangement joins TRBV29-1 to TRBJ2-7; 12 bases match TRBD1. With 4 bases clipped from V and 5 bases from J, the junction kept 9 bases outside the gene matches. Germline CDR1 is SQVTM and CDR2 is ANQGSEA. The CDR3 covers 15 residues. DNA of the CDR3: TGCAGCGTTGTATTCTGGGACAGGGGGCGACACGAGCAGTACTTC. Amino acids: CSVVFWDRGRHEQYF.

The rearrangement uses TRBV7-2 and TRBJ2-2; D possibly uses TRBD1 or TRBD2 (5 bases each). CDR3 length: 15 residues. Trimming took off 4 bases at V and 6 bases at J, with 15 bases between the two ends. The germline CDR1 and CDR2 sequences are SGHTA and FQGNSA. Here the CDR3 reads CASSYQQGAAGELFF. The CDR3 DNA sequence: TGTGCCAGCAGCTACCAGCAGGGAGCCGCCGGGGAGCTGTTTTTT. Complete variable domain (other parts from reference TRBV7-2 and TRBJ2-2): GAGVSQSPSNKVTEKGKDVELRCDPISGHTALYWYRQSLGQGLEFLIYFQGNSAPDKSGLPSDRFSAERTGGSVSTLTIQRTQQEDSAVYLCASSYQQGAAGELFFGEGSRLTVL.

The chain links TRBV19 to TRBJ2-7; the D gene could be TRBD1 or TRBD2 (6 bases each). Trimming left V 8 bases short and J 4 bases short, with 18 bases between. The length of the CDR3 is 14 residues. CDR1 and CDR2 from the germline V gene are LNHDA and SQIVND (reference sequence). In DNA, the CDR3 is TGTGCCAGTGCCCCTGGGGGGCTCGGTTACGAGCAGTACTTC. This translates into CASAPGGLGYEQYF.

This clone was recorded once. The chain carries TRBV3-1 (or the pseudogene TRBV3-2) and TRBJ1-6; 10 bases map to TRBD1. V dropped 4 bases and J dropped 9; count of bases not matched to a gene: 3. The CDR3 is 14 residues long. Germline V gene sequence: CDR1 LGHDT, CDR2 YNNKEL (reference sequence). The CDR3: CASSLRDRGSPLHF. The CDR3, as DNA: TGTGCCAGCAGCCTTCGGGACAGGGGTTCACCCCTCCACTTT.

The chain uses TRBV11-2 and TRBJ1-3; TRBD1 might be the D (6 bases). The V gene lost 0 bases and the J gene lost 3 bases, with 21 bases spanning the gap. This CDR3 spans 19 amino acids. Germline CDR1 SGHAT, CDR2 FQNNGV. DNA of the CDR3: TGTGCCAGCAGCTTAGATGGGGTCAGGGGAAGGTACTTTGGAAACACCATATATTTT. Amino acid sequence: CASSLDGVRGRYFGNTIYF.

The chain recombines TRBV19 with TRBJ2-3; D not certain. With 8 bases removed from V and 1 base from J, the gap between germline ends came to 13 bases. The CDR3 is 14 residues long. Looked up from germline, CDR1 is LNHDA and CDR2 is SQIVND (reference sequence). The CDR3 sequence: CASLGPQGTDTQYF. DNA for the CDR3: TGTGCCAGTCTGGGCCCCCAGGGCACAGATACGCAGTATTTT.

The rearrangement links TRBV12-3 or TRBV12-4 to TRBJ2-2, with D unresolved. The V gene lost 6 bases and the J gene lost 5 bases, with 10 bases spanning the gap. The CDR3 length is 13 residues. The CDR3 spells CASSPTHTGELFF. The CDR3 coding sequence is TGTGCCAGCAGCCCTACACATACCGGGGAGCTGTTTTTT.

The chain has TRBV7-3 and TRBJ2-1, with D hard to call. The V end was cut by 5 bases, the J end by 4 bases, with 18 bases between. Germline V gives CDR1 SGHTA, CDR2 FQGTGA. CDR3 size: 16 residues. The CDR3 region has the DNA TGTGCCAGCAGCCCCCTAGAAGGGTCAAGATACAATGAGCAGTTCTTC. This codes for CASSPLEGSRYNEQFF.

The count of this clone is one. This rearrangement joins TRBV4-3 to TRBJ2-2; TRBD2 might be the D (6 bases). The CDR3 contains 16 residues. Trimming left V 0 bases short and J 4 bases short, with 12 bases between. Looked up from germline, CDR1 is LGHNA and CDR2 is YSLEER. CDR3 DNA: TGCGCCAGCAGCCAAGATACGGGAGTAAGCACCGGGGAGCTGTTTTTT. Translation: CASSQDTGVSTGELFF.

The chain employs TRBV3-1 (or the pseudogene TRBV3-2) and TRBJ2-1; D uncertain. The CDR3 contains 12 residues. The germline V gene encodes CDR1 LGHDT and CDR2 YNNKEL (reference sequence). Trimming removed 8 bases at V and 4 bases at J, with 9 bases between. CDR3 amino acids: CASETPYNEQFF. Written as DNA, the CDR3 is TGTGCCAGCGAGACACCTTACAATGAGCAGTTCTTC.

The chain has TRBV7-9 and TRBJ1-2; the match to TRBD1 covers 12 bases. J was trimmed by 8 bases and V by 5 bases; bases with no gene match: 12. Germline-derived CDR1 and CDR2 are SEHNR and FQNEAQ (reference sequence). This CDR3 is 16 amino acids long. Here the CDR3 reads CASSLSARGQGAGYTF. CDR3 in DNA: TGTGCCAGCAGCCTTTCCGCCCGGGGACAGGGGGCCGGCTACACCTTC.

The chain is built from TRBV5-4 and TRBJ2-7, with 10 bases identical to TRBD1. This CDR3 comprises 15 residues. V lost 4 bases, J lost 5 bases, and 9 bases stayed unmatched. Per the germline V gene, CDR1 is SGHNT and CDR2 is YYREEE (reference sequence). This CDR3 is CASSNRDRGLDEQYF. The CDR3 DNA reads TGTGCCAGCAGCAACCGGGACAGGGGCCTGGACGAGCAGTACTTC.

This clone was detected only once. The chain has TRBV27 and TRBJ2-1; D is perhaps TRBD1 (6 bases). This CDR3 contains 17 residues. The V end was cut by 1 base, the J end by 7 bases, with 20 bases between. Germline CDR1 reads MNHEY; CDR2 reads SMNVEV (reference sequence). The CDR3 spells CASSLLDRTMGTNEQFF. The CDR3 DNA reads TGTGCCAGCAGTTTATTAGATAGGACCATGGGGACAAATGAGCAGTTCTTC.

The rearrangement joins TRBV7-2 to TRBJ1-4, with D uncertain. The CDR3 consists of 14 residues. Germline CDR1 is SGHTA and CDR2 is FQGNSA. Trimming pared 2 bases from V and 7 bases from J, leaving 11 bases between. The CDR3 is CASSLRIRGEKLFF. The CDR3 DNA sequence: TGTGCCAGCAGCTTAAGGATCCGGGGTGAAAAACTGTTTTTT.

The V gene is TRBV27, the J gene TRBJ2-3, with a weak D call TRBD2 (6 bases). Trimming took off 2 bases at V and 2 bases at J, with 14 bases between the two ends. Per the germline V gene, CDR1 is MNHEY and CDR2 is SMNVEV (reference sequence). There are 16 residues in the CDR3. The CDR3 DNA reads TGTGCCAGCAGTTTAAGTCGGAGGGCCGCCACAGATACGCAGTATTTT. Its translation is CASSLSRRAATDTQYF.